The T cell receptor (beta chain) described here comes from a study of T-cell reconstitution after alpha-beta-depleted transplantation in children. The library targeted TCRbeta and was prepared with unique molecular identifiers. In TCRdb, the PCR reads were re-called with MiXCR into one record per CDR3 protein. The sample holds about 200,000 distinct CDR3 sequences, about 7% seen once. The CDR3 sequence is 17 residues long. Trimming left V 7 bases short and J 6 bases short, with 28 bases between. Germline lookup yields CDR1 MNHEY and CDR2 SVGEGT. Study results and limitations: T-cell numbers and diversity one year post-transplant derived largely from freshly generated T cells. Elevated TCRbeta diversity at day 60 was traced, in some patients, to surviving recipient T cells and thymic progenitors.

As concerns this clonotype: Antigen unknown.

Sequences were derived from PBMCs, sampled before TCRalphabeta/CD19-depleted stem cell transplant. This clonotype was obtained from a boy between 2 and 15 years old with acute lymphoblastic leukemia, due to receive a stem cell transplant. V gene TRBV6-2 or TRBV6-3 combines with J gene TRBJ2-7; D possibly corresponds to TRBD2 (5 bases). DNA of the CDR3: TGTGCCAGCACGTCCAACCGGGGTAATCCGGTAAGTCTCGAGCAGTACTTC. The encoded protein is CASTSNRGNPVSLEQYF.